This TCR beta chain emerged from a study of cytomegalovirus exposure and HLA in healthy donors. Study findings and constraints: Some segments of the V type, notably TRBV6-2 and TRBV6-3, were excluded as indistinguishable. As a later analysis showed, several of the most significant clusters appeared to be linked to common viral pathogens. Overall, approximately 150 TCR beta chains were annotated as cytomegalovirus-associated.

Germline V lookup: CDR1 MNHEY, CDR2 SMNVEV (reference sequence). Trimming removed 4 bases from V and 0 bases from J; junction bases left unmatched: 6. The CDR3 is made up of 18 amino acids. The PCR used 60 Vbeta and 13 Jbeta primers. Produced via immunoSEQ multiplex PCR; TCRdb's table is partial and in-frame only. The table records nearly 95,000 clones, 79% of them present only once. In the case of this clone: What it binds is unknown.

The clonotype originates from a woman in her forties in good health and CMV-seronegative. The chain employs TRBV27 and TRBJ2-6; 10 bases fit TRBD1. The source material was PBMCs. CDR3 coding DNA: TGTGCCAGCAGTTCCGTCGGGACAGGGGTCTCTGGGGCCAACGTCCTGACTTTC. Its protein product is CASSSVGTGVSGANVLTF. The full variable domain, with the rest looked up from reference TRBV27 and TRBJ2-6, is EAQVTQNPRYLITVTGKKLTVTCSQNMNHEYMSWYRQDPGLGLRQIYYSMNVEVTDKGDVPEGYKVSRKEKRNFPLILESPSPNQTSLYFCASSSVGTGVSGANVLTFGAGSRLTVL.